The entry below describes one T cell receptor (beta chain). Its antigen is not known. The sample holds other DNA sequences that translate to the same CDR3. Both subsets, CD45RA+ naive and CD45RA-negative memory, were split from the CD4+ cells. The data were taken from a study of shared clonotypes between healthy human individuals. Germline V gene data show CDR1 as SGHAT and CDR2 as FQNNGV. CDR3 length equals 15 residues. J was trimmed by 4 bases and V by 1 base; bases with no gene match: 2. Clones were sequenced by immunoSEQ multiplex PCR, and TCRdb holds only the in-frame ones, with some missing. This table has about 1.5 million clones, roughly 96% appearing once. Overall study results and limits: Sampling covered blood only; tissue repertoires likely differ. Shared clonotypes: approximately 5% naive CD4, under 4% naive CD8, roughly 2.2% memory CD4, around 0.4% memory CD8.

Source material: naive CD4+ T cells sorted from blood. Documented subset: CD45RA+ positively selected. The chain combines TRBV11-2 with TRBJ2-1; 9 bases agree with TRBD2. The clonotype originates from a man aged 25-40 years in good health. The CDR3 nucleotides are TGTGCCAGCAGCTTAGTTCTAGCGGGATACAATGAGCAGTTCTTC. Translation gives CASSLVLAGYNEQFF.